The present T cell receptor (beta chain) was sequenced within a study of blood T cell repertoires in COVID-19. Study as a whole: Nucleic acid was either cDNA or gDNA, and it came from T cells, B-cell-depleted T cells, or PBMCs.

The germline V gene encodes CDR1 SGHTA and CDR2 FQGNSA. The CDR3 covers 13 residues. The trim removed 2 bases at V and 5 bases at J, leaving 1 base unmatched. Using immunoSEQ multiplex PCR, the repertoire was profiled, and TCRdb retains in-frame clones only, with some absent. The table records 140,000 to 150,000 clones, more than 75% of them present only once. V usage is TRBV7-2 and J usage is TRBJ1-1, with 8 bases lining up with TRBD1. Specimen: peripheral blood. The sequence was obtained from a woman between 45 and 60 years old with active or convalescent COVID-19. CDR3 coding DNA: TGTGCCAGCAGCTTACAGGGGGCAACTGAAGCTTTCTTT. Its protein is CASSLQGATEAFF.